Listed below are T cell receptor beta chains from one sample, sequenced in a study of technical replicates of blood from a handful of donors. Measured with immunoSEQ multiplex PCR; TCRdb has only the in-frame clones, and not every one. The sample lists tens of thousands of clones, 85% to 95% occurring once. Sequences were obtained from T cells isolated from PBMCs. These receptors were collected from a human donor in good health. The CDR3 runs from the conserved cysteine through the conserved F or W. A D gene is named only where the DNA matches it firmly.

D gene: -; V gene: TRBV4-1; CDR3 protein: CASSQVEGDDTGELFF
D gene: TRBD2; V gene: TRBV10-2; CDR3 protein: CASRGRGSSYEQYF
D gene: TRBD1; V gene: TRBV11-3; CDR3 protein: CASSFYGTGDDEQFF
D gene: -; V gene: TRBV5-6; CDR3 protein: CASSYLNTIYF
D gene: -; V gene: TRBV19; CDR3 protein: CASSISGDSYEQYF
D gene: TRBD2; V gene: TRBV11-2; CDR3 protein: CASSLEGLAGGLDTQYF
D gene: TRBD2; V gene: TRBV28; CDR3 protein: CASTTSGRSYEQFF
D gene: -; V gene: TRBV6-6; CDR3 protein: CASSFTEAADSEAFF
D gene: TRBD2; V gene: TRBV5-1; CDR3 protein: CASPQSGGEVDQETQYF
D gene: TRBD1; V gene: TRBV9; CDR3 protein: CASRRGGITDTQYF
D gene: -; V gene: TRBV6-6; CDR3 protein: CASSLQHPSYYEQYF
D gene: TRBD1; V gene: TRBV5-4; CDR3 protein: CASSLRTGVFAEAFF
D gene: -; V gene: TRBV2; CDR3 protein: CASSDRAYFIGSYTF
D gene: -; V gene: TRBV6-5; CDR3 protein: CASSPSSSNYGYTF
D gene: -; V gene: TRBV19; CDR3 protein: CASSPQADRFLLKQYF
D gene: -; V gene: TRBV29-1; CDR3 protein: CSVEGSAYQETQYF
D gene: -; V gene: TRBV19; CDR3 protein: CASSIDLAGRVNEQFF
D gene: TRBD2; V gene: TRBV5-4; CDR3 protein: CASSSRLAGGPGYQETQYF
D gene: -; V gene: TRBV5-1; CDR3 protein: CASSPPGTGYGYTF
D gene: -; V gene: TRBV6-5; CDR3 protein: CASSYTPYSLEKLFF
D gene: TRBD2; V gene: TRBV4-1; CDR3 protein: CASSRAGAYEQYF
D gene: TRBD2; V gene: TRBV9; CDR3 protein: CASGRVGANVLTF
D gene: TRBD2; V gene: TRBV5-1; CDR3 protein: CASSLGLGSGRYTDTQYF
D gene: -; V gene: TRBV6-1; CDR3 protein: CASSRDTYNEQFF
D gene: -; V gene: TRBV9; CDR3 protein: CASSVEGRTGKNIQYF
D gene: TRBD2; V gene: TRBV29-1; CDR3 protein: CSPMTSGFLPDTQYF
D gene: -; V gene: TRBV27; CDR3 protein: CASSSLGELFF
D gene: -; V gene: TRBV30; CDR3 protein: CAWSPGGFGYTF
D gene: TRBD1; V gene: TRBV7-2; CDR3 protein: CASSQGAIMNTEAFF
D gene: TRBD2; V gene: TRBV9; CDR3 protein: CASSLEGSGIGGELFF
D gene: TRBD2; V gene: TRBV6-1; CDR3 protein: CASMTSGAYEQYF
D gene: TRBD2; V gene: TRBV9; CDR3 protein: CASSVATSGGDEQFF
D gene: TRBD2; V gene: TRBV11-2; CDR3 protein: CASSWGIAGDYNEQFF
D gene: -; V gene: TRBV27; CDR3 protein: CASSLRSRGSYEQYF
D gene: -; V gene: TRBV5-4; CDR3 protein: CASSPHTGGELGTQYF
D gene: TRBD1; V gene: TRBV28; CDR3 protein: CASSPPTGGNTEAFF
D gene: -; V gene: TRBV5-4; CDR3 protein: CASSLKALFTPGNTIYF
D gene: -; V gene: TRBV6-5; CDR3 protein: CASSPRDTTYEQYF
D gene: -; V gene: TRBV6-1; CDR3 protein: CASSETGILYTEAFF
D gene: TRBD1; V gene: TRBV28; CDR3 protein: CASTLPGQGFTGELFF
D gene: -; V gene: TRBV2; CDR3 protein: CAITGTNSYEQYF
D gene: -; V gene: TRBV19; CDR3 protein: CASSIFQGLDGNTIYF
D gene: TRBD1; V gene: TRBV18; CDR3 protein: CASSKGQSNTEAFF
D gene: TRBD2; V gene: TRBV19; CDR3 protein: CASTKLAGASYEQYF
D gene: -; V gene: TRBV7-2; CDR3 protein: CASTNKGSLYNEQFF
D gene: -; V gene: TRBV4-1; CDR3 protein: CASSQGAAGRTDTQYF
D gene: -; V gene: TRBV9; CDR3 protein: CASSVDGLQETQYF
D gene: TRBD2; V gene: TRBV10-3; CDR3 protein: CAISEGSGRAYEQYF
D gene: -; V gene: TRBV25-1; CDR3 protein: CASSEGTGTNYGYTF
D gene: -; V gene: TRBV15; CDR3 protein: CATSILFSTDTQYF